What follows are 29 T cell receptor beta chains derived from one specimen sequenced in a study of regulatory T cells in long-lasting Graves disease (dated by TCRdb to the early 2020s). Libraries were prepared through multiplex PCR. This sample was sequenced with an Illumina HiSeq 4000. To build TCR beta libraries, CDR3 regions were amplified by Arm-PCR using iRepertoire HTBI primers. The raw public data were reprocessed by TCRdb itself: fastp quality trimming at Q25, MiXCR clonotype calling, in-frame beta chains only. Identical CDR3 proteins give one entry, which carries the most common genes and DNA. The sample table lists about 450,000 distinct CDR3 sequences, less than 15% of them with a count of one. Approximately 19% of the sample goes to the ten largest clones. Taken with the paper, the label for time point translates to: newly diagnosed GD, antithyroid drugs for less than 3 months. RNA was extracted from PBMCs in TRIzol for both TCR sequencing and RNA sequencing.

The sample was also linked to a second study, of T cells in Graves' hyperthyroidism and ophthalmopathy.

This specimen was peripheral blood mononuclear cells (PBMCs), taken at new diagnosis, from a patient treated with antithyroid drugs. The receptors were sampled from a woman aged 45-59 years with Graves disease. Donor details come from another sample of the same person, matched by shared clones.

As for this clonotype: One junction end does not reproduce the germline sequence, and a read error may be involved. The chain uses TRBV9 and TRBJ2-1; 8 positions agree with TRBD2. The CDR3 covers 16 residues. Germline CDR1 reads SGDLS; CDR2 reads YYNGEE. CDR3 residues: CTSSVAAVREVDEQFF. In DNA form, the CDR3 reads TGTACCAGCAGCGTAGCTGCTGTGCGGGAGGTGGATGAGCAGTTCTTC.

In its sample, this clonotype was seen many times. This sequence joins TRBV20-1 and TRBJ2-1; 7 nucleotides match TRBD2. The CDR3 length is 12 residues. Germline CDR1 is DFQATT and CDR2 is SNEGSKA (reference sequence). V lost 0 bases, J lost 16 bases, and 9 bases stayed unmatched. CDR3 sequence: CSARDHGLGAFF. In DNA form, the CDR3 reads TGCAGTGCTAGAGACCATGGACTAGGCGCCTTCTTC.

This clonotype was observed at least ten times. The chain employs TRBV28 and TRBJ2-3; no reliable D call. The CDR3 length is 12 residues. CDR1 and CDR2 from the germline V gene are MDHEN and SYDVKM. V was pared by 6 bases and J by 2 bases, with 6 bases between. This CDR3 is CASRRVTDTQYF. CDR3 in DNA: TGTGCCAGCAGAAGGGTCACAGATACGCAGTATTTT.

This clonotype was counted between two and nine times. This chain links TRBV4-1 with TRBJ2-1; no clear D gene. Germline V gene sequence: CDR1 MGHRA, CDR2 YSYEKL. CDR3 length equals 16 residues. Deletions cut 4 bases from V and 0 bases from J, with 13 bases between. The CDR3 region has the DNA TGCGCCAGCAGCCGCCCGGGTACAAGCTCCTACAATGAGCAGTTCTTC. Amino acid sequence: CASSRPGTSSYNEQFF.

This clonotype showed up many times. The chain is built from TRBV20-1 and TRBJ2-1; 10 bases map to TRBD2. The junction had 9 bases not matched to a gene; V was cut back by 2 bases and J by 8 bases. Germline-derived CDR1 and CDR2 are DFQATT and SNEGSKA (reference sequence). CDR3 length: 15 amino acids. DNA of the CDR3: TGCAGTGCTAGAAAATACGGGACTAGCGATTATGAGCAGTTCTTC. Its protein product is CSARKYGTSDYEQFF.

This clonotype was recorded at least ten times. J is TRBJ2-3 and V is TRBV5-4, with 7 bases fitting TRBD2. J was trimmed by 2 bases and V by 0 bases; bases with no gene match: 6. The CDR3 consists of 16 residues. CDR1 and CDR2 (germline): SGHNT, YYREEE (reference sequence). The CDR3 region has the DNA TGTGCCAGCAGCTTGGAACCTAGCGGAAACACAGATACGCAGTATTTT. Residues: CASSLEPSGNTDTQYF.

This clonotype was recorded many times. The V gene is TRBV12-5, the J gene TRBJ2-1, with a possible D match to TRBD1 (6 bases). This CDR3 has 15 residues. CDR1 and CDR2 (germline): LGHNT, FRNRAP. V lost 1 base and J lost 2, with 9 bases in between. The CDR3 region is CASGLGTEPYNEQFF. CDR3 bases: TGTGCTAGTGGTTTGGGGACAGAACCCTACAATGAGCAGTTCTTC. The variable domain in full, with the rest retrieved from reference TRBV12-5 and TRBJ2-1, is DARVTQTPRHKVTEMGQEVTMRCQPILGHNTVFWYRQTMMQGLELLAYFRNRAPLDDSGMPKDRFSAEMPDATLATLKIQPSEPRDSAVYFCASGLGTEPYNEQFFGPGTRLTVL.

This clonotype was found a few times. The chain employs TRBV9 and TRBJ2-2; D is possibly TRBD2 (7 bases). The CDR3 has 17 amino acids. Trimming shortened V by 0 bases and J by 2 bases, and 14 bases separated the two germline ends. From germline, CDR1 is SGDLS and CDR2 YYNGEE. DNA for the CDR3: TGTGCCAGCAGCGTAGAAGGGGGAGGGTTTAACACCGGGGAGCTGTTTTTT. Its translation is CASSVEGGGFNTGELFF.

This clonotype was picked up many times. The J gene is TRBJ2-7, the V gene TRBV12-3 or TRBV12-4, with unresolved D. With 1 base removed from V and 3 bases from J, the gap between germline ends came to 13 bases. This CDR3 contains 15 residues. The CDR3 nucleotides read TGTGCCAGCAGTTTAGATTACCGGGCAGGCTACGAGCAGTACTTC. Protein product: CASSLDYRAGYEQYF.

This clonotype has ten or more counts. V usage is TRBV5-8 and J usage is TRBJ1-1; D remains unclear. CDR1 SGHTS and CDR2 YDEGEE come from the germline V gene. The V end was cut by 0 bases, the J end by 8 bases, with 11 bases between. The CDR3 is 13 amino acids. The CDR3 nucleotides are TGTGCCAGCAGCTTGGCGGCCGCTCGGGAAGCTTTCTTT. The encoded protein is CASSLAAAREAFF.

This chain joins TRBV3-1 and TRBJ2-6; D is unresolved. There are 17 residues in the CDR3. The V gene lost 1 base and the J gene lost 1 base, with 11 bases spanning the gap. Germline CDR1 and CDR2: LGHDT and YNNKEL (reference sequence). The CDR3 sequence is CASSQAHSGSGANVLTF. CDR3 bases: TGTGCCAGCAGCCAAGCGCACTCTGGGTCTGGGGCCAACGTCCTGACTTTC.

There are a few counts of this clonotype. The CDR3 DNA sequence: TGTGCCAGCAGGAAGCGAACATTGGGAGAAAACACTGAAGCTTTCTTT. Its protein product is CASRKRTLGENTEAFF. V usage is TRBV11-1 and J usage is TRBJ1-1; the D is unclear. The CDR3 loop spans 16 amino acids. The V and J ends lost 6 bases and 2 bases respectively, with 19 bases between them. Germline V gives CDR1 SGHAT, CDR2 FQDESV (reference sequence).

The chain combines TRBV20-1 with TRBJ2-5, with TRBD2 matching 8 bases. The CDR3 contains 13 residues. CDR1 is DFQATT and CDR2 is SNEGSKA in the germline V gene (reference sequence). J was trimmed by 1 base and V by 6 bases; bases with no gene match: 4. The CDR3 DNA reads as TGCAGTGCAATAGCGGGGACCCAAGAGACCCAGTACTTC. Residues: CSAIAGTQETQYF.

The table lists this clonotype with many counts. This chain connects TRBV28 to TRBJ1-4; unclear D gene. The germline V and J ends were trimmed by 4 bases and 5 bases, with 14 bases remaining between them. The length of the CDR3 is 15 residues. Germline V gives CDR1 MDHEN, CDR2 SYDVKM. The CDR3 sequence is CASSSYGRENEKLFF. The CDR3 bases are TGTGCCAGCAGTTCTTACGGACGGGAAAATGAAAAACTGTTTTTT.

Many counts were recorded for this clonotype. CDR3 sequence reads: CASSGLAGGPYTGELFF. CDR3 nucleotides: TGTGCCAGCAGCGGACTAGCGGGAGGGCCGTACACCGGGGAGCTGTTTTTT. The chain has TRBV12-3 or TRBV12-4 and TRBJ2-2, with TRBD2 identical over 15 bases. After removal of 6 bases from V and 3 bases from J, the junction contained 5 bases not matched to a gene. The CDR3 runs to 17 residues.

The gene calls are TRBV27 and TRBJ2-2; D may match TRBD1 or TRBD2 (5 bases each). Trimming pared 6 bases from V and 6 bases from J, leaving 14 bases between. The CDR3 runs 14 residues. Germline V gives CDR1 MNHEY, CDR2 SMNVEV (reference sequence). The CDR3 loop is CASSFGDAAGELFF. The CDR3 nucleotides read TGTGCCAGCAGCTTCGGGGACGCTGCCGGGGAGCTGTTTTTT.

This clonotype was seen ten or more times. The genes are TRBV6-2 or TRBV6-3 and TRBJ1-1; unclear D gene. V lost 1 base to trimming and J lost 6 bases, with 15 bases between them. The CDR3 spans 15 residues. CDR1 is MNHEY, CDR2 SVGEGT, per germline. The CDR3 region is CASSYWSVGVSEAFF. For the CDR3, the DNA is TGTGCCAGCAGTTACTGGAGCGTAGGTGTCTCTGAAGCTTTCTTT.

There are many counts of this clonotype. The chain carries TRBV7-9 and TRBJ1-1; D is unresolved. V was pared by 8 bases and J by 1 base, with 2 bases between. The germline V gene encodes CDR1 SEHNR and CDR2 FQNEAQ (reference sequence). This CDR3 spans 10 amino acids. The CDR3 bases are TGTGCCAGCGGGAACACTGAAGCTTTCTTT. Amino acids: CASGNTEAFF.

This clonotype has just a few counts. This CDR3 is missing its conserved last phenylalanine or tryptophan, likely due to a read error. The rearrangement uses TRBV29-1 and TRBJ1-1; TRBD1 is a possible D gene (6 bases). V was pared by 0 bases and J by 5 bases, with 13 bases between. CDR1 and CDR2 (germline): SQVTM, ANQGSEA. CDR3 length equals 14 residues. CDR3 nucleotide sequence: TGCAGCGTTGAAGAGGGGGGCGTAGGTACTGAAGCTTTCCTT. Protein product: CSVEEGGVGTEAFL.

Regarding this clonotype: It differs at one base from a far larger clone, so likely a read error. The DNA for the CDR3 is TGTGCCAGCAGGTCCCCGTTTTCGGCCGCTTCCTACGAGCAGTACTTC. This gives the protein CASRSPFSAASYEQYF. The chain combines TRBV6-2 or TRBV6-3 with TRBJ2-7; D gene ambiguous. Between the trimmed V and J ends, which lost 6 bases and 1 base, there was a span of 19 bases. CDR1 is MNHEY, CDR2 SVGEGT, per germline. The length of the CDR3 is 16 residues.

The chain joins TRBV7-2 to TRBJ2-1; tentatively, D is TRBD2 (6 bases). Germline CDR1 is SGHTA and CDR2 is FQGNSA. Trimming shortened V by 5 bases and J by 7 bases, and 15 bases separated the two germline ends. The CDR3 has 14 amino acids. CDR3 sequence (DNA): TGTGCCAGCAGCCTCGTGAGGAGGGCTAATGAGCAGTTCTTC. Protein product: CASSLVRRANEQFF.

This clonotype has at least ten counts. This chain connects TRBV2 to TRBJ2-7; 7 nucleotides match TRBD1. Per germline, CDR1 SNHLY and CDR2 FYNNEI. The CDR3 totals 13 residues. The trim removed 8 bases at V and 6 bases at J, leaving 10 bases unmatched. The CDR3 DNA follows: TGTGCCAGCCAAACGGGACAGAAAAGCGAGCAGTACTTC. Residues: CASQTGQKSEQYF.

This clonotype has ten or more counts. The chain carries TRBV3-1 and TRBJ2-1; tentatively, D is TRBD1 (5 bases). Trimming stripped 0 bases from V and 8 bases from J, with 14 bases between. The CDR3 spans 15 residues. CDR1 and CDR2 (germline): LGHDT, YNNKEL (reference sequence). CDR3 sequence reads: CASSQEIEGAHEQFF. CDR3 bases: TGTGCCAGCAGCCAAGAGATCGAAGGGGCCCATGAGCAGTTCTTC.

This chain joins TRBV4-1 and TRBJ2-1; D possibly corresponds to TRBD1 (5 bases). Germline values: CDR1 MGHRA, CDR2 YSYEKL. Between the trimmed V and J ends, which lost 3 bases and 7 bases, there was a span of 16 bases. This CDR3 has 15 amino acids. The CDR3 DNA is TGCGCCAGCAGCCAGACAGCGCTGGCGTCGAATGAGCAGTTCTTC. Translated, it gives CASSQTALASNEQFF.

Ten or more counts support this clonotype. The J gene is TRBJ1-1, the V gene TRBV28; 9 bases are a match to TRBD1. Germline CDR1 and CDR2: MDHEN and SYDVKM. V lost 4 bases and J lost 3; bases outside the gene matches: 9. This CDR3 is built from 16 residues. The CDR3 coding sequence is TGTGCCAGCAGTTCCGGGACAGGGTCTGGTGACACTGAAGCTTTCTTT. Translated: CASSSGTGSGDTEAFF.

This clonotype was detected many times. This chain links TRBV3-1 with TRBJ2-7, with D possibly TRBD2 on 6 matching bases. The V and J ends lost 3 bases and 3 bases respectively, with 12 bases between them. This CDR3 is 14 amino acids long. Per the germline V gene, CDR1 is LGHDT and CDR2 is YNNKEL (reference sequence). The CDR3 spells CASSQVGSRYEQYF. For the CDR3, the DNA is TGTGCCAGCAGCCAGGTCGGGAGTCGCTACGAGCAGTACTTC.

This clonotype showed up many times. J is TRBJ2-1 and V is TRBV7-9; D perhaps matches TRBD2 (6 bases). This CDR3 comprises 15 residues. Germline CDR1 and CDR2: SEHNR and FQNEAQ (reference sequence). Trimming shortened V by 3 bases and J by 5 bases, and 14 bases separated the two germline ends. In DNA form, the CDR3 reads TGTGCCAGCAGCTTGTTACGGGAGAGGAACAATGAGCAGTTCTTC. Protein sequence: CASSLLRERNNEQFF.

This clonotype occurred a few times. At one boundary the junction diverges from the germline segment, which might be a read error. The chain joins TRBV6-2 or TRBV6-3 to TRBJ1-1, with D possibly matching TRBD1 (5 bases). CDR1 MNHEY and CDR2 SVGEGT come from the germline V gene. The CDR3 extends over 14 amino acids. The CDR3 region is CASSGGGTDTEALF. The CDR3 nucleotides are TGTGCCAGCAGTGGAGGCGGGACGGACACTGAAGCTCTCTTT.

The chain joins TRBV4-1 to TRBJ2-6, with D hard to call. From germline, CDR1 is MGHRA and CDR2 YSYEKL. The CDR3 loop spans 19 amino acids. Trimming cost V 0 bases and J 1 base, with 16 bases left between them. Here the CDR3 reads CASSQEGVSFRSGANVLTF. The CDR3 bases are TGCGCCAGCAGCCAAGAAGGTGTCAGTTTCCGTTCTGGGGCCAACGTCCTGACTTTC.